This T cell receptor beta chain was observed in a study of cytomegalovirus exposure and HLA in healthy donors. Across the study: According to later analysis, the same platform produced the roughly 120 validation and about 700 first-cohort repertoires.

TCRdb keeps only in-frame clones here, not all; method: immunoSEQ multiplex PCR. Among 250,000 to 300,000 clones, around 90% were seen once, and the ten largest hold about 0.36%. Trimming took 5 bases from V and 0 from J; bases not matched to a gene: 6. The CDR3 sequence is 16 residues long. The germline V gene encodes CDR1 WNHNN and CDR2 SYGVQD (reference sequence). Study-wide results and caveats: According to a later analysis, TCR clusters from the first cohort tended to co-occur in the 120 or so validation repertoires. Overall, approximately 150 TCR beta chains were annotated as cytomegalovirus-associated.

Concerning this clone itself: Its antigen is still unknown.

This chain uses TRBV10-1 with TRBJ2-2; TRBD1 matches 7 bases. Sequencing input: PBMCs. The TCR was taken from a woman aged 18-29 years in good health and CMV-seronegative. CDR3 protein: CASSQTGPTNTGELFF. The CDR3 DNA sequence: TGCGCCAGCAGTCAGACAGGGCCAACGAACACCGGGGAGCTGTTTTTT.